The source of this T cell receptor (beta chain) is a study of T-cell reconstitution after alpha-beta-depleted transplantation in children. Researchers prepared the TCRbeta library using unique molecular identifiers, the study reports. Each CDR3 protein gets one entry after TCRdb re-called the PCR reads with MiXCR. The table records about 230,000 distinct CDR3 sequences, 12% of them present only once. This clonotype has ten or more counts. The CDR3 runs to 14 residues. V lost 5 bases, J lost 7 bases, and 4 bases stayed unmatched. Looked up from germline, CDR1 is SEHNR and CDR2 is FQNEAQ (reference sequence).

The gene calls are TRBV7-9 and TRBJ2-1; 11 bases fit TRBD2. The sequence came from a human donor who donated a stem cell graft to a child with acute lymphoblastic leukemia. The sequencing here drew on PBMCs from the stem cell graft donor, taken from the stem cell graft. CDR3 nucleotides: TGTGCCAGCAGCCAATCTAGCGGGAGGAATGAGCAGTTCTTC. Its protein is CASSQSSGRNEQFF.